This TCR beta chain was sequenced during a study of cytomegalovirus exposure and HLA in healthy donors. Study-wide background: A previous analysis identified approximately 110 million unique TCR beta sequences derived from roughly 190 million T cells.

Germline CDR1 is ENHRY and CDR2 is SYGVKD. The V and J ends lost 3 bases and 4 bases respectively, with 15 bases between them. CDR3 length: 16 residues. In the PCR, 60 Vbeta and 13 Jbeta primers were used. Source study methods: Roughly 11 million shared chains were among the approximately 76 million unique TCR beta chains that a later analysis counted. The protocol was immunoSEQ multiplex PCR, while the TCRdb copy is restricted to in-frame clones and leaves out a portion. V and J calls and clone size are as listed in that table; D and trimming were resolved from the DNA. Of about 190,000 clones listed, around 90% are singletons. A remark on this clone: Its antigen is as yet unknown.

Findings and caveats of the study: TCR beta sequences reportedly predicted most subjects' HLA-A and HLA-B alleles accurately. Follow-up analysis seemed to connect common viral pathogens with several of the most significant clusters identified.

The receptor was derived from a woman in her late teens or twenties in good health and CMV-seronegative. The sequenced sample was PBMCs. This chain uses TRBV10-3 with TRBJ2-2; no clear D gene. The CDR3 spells CAISDPTKAGTGELFF. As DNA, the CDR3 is TGTGCCATCAGTGACCCCACCAAGGCAGGCACCGGGGAGCTGTTTTTT.